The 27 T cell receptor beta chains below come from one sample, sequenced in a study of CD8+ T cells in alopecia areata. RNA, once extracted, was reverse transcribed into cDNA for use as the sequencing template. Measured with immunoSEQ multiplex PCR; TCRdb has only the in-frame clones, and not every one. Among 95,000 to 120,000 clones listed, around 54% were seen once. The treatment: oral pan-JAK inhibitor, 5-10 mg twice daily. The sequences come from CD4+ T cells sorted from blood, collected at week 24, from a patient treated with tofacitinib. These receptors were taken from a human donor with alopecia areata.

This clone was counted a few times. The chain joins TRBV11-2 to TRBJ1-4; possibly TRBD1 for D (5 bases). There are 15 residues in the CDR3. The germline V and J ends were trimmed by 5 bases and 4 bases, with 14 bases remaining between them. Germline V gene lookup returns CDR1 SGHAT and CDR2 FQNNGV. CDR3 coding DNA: TGTGCCAGCAGCGATCTCATGGGGGGTAATGAAAAACTGTTTTTT. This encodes CASSDLMGGNEKLFF.

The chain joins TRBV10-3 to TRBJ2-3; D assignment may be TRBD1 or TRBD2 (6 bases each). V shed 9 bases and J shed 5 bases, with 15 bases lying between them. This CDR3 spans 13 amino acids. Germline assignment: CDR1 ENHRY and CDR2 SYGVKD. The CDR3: CAIGGLQGDTQYF. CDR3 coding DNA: TGTGCCATTGGGGGGCTCCAGGGAGATACGCAGTATTTT.

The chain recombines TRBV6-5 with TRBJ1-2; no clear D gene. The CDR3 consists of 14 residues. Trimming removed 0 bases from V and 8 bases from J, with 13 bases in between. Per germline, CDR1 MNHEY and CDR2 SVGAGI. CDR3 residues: CASSYSASGLGYTF. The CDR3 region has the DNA TGTGCCAGCAGTTACTCGGCTTCGGGTTTAGGCTACACCTTC.

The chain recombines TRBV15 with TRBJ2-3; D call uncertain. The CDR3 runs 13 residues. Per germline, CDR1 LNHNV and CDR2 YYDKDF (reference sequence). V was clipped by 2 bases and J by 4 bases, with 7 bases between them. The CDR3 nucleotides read TGTGCCACCAGCAGATCCGCAGCAGATACGCAGTATTTT. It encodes CATSRSAADTQYF.

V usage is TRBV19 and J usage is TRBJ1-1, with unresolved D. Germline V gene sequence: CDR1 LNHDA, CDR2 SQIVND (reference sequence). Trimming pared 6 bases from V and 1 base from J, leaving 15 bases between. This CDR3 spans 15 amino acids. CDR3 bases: TGTGCCAGTAGCATGGCGGCGGCGGGGAACACTGAAGCTTTCTTT. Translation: CASSMAAAGNTEAFF.

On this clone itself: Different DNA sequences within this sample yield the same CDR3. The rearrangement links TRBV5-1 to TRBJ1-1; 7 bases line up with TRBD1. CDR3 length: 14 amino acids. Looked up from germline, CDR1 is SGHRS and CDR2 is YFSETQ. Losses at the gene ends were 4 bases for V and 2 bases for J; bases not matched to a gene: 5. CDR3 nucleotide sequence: TGCGCCAGCAGCCCCGGGACAGCCAACACTGAAGCTTTCTTT. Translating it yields CASSPGTANTEAFF.

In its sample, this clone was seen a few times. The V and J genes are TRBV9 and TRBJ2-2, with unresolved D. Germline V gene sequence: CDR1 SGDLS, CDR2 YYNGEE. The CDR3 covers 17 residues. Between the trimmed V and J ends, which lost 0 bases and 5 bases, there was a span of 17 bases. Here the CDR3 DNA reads TGTGCCAGCAGCGTAGACCGTAGCAGCCAAGGGACCGGGGAGCTGTTTTTT. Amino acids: CASSVDRSSQGTGELFF.

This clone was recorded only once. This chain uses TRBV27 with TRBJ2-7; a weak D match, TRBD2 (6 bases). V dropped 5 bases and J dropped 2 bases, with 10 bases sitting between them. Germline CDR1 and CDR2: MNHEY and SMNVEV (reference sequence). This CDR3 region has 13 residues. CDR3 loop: CASSRGEAYEQYF. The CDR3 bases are TGTGCCAGCAGTCGAGGGGAGGCCTACGAGCAGTACTTC.

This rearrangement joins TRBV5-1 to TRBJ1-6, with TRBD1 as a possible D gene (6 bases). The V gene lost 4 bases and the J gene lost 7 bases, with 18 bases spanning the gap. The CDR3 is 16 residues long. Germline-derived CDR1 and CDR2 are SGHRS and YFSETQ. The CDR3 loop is CASSRQPGTSNSPLHF. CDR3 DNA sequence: TGCGCCAGCAGCAGGCAACCCGGGACATCGAATTCACCCCTCCACTTT.

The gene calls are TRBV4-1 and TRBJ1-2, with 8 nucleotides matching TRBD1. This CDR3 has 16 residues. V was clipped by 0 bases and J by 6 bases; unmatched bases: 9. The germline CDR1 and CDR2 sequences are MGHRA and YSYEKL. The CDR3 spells CASSQDPLDRGHGYTF. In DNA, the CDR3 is TGCGCCAGCAGCCAAGATCCCCTTGACAGGGGTCATGGCTACACCTTC.

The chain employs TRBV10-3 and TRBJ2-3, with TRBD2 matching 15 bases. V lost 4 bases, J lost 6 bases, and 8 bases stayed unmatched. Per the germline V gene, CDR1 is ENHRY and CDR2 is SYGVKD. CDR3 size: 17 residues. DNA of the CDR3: TGTGCCATCAGTGTGGTGGGACTAGCGGGGGGAAGCGATACGCAGTATTTT. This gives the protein CAISVVGLAGGSDTQYF.

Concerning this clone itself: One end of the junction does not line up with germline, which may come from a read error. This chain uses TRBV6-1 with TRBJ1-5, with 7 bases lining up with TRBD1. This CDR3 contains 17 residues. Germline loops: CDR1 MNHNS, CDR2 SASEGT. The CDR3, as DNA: TGTGCCAGCAGTGAACAGGGGGGAGGCTATAGCAATCAGCCCCAGCATTTC. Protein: CASSEQGGGYSNQPQHF.

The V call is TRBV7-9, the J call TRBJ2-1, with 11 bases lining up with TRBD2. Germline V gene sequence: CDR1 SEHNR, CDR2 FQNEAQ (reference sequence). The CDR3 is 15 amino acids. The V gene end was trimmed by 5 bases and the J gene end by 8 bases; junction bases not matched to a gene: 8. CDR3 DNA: TGTGCCAGCAGCGCGGGACTAGCGGTAGCGGATGAGCAGTTCTTC. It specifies CASSAGLAVADEQFF. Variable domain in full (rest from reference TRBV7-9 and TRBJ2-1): DTGVSQNPRHKITKRGQNVTFRCDPISEHNRLYWYRQTLGQGPEFLTYFQNEAQLEKSRLLSDRFSAERPKGSFSTLEIQRTEQGDSAMYLCASSAGLAVADEQFFGPGTRLTVL.

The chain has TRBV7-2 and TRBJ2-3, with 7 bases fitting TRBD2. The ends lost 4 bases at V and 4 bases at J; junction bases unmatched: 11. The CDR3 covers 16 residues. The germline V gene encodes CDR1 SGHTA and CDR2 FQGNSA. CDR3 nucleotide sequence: TGTGCCAGCAGCTCCCAAGGACTAGTGGGGGCAGATACGCAGTATTTT. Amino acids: CASSSQGLVGADTQYF.

The CDR3 DNA is TGTGCCAGCAGCTCTCGGGACGGATCCTCTGGGGCCAACGTCCTGACTTTC. Its protein product is CASSSRDGSSGANVLTF. This chain links TRBV7-9 with TRBJ2-6, with D possibly called TRBD1 or TRBD2 (5 bases each). CDR3 size: 17 residues. CDR1 is SEHNR, CDR2 FQNEAQ, per germline (reference sequence). Between the trimmed V and J ends, which lost 4 bases and 0 bases, there was a span of 13 bases.

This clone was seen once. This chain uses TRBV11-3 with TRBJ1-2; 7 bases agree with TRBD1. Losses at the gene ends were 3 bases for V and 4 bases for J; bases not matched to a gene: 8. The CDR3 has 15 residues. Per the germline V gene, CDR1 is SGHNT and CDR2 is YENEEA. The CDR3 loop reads CASSLGQGGVYGYTF. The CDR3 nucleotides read TGTGCCAGCAGCTTGGGCCAAGGGGGCGTCTATGGCTACACCTTC.

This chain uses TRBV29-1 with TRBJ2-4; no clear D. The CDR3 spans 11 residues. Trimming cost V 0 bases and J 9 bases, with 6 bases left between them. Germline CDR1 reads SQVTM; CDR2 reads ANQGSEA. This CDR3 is CSVEEAGIQYF. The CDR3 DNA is TGCAGCGTTGAAGAGGCAGGCATTCAGTACTTC.

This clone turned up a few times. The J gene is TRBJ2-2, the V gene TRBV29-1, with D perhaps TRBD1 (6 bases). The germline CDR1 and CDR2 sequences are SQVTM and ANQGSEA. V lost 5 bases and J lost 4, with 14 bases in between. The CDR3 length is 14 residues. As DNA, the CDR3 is TGCAGCGTTATTATTGGGGGCTCCACCGGGGAGCTGTTTTTT. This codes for CSVIIGGSTGELFF.

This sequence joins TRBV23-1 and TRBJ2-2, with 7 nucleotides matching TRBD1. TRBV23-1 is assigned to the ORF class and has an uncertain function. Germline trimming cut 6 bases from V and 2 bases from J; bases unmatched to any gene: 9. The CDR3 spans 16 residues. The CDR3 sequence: CASRRLGTANTGELFF. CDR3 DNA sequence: TGCGCCAGCAGGCGCCTCGGGACAGCCAACACCGGGGAGCTGTTTTTT.

This CDR3 reads CASSVLAGRNEQFF. Written as DNA, the CDR3 is TGTGCCAGCAGCGTACTAGCGGGTAGGAATGAGCAGTTCTTC. The chain recombines TRBV7-2 with TRBJ2-1; 9 bases line up with TRBD2. Germline trimming cut 5 bases from V and 7 bases from J; bases unmatched to any gene: 6. The CDR3 has 14 residues. CDR1 and CDR2 from the germline V gene are SGHTA and FQGNSA.

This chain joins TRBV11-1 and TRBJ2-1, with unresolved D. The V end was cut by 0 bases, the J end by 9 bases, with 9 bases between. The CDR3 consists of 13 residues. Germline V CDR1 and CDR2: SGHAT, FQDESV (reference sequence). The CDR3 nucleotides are TGTGCCAGCAGCTTAGCGACGTACGGTGAGCAGTTCTTC. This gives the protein CASSLATYGEQFF.

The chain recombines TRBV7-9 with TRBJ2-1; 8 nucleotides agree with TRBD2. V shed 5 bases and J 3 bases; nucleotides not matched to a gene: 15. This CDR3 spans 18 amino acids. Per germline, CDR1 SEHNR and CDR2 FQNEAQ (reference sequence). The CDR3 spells CASSPPAGLAGGYNEQFF. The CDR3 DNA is TGTGCCAGCAGCCCCCCCGCCGGACTGGCGGGGGGCTACAATGAGCAGTTCTTC.

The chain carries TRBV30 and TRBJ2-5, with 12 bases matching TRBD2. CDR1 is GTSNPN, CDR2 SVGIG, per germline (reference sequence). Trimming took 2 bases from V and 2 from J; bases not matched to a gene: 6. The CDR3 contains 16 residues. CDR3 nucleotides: TGTGCCTGGAGTCCTATTCTAGCGGGGGGGCAAGAGACCCAGTACTTC. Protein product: CAWSPILAGGQETQYF.

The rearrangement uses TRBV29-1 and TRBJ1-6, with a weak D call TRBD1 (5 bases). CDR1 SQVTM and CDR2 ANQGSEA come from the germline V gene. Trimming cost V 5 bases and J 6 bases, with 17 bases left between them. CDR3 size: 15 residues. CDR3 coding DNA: TGCAGCGTTCGTCTTTCGGGACCGGGTAATTCACCCCTCCACTTT. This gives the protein CSVRLSGPGNSPLHF.

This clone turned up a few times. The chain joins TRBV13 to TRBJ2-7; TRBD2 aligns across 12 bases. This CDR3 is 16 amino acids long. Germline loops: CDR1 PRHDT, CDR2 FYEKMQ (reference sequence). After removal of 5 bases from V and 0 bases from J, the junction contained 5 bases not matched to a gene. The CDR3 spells CASSPRGLAGSYEQYF. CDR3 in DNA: TGTGCCAGCAGCCCCCGGGGACTAGCGGGCTCCTACGAGCAGTACTTC.

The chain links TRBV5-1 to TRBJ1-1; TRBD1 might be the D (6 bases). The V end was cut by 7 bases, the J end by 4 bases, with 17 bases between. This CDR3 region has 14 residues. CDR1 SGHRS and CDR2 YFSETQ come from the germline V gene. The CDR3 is CASGAGGQSTEAFF. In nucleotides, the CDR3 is TGCGCCAGCGGGGCCGGGGGGCAGAGCACTGAAGCTTTCTTT.

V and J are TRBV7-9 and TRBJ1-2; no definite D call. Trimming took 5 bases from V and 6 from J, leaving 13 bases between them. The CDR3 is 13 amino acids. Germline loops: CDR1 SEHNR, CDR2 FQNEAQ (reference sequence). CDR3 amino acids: CASSLPGGDGYTF. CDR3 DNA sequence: TGTGCCAGCAGCCTCCCCGGCGGAGATGGCTACACCTTC.